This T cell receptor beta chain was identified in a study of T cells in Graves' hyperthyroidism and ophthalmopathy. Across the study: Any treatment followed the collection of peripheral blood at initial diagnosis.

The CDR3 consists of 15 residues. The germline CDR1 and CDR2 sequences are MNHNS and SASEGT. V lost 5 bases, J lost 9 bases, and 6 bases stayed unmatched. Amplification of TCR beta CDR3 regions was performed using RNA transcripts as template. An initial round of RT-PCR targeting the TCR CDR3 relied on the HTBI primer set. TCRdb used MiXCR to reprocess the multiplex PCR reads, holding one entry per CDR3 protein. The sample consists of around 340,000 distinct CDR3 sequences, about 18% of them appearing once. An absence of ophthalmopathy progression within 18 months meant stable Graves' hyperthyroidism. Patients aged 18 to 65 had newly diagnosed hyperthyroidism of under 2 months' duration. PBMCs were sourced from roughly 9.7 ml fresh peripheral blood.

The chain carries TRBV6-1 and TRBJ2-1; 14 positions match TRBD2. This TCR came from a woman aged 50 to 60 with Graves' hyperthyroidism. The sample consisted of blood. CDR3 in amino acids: CASSWTSGRRSEQFF. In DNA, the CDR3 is TGTGCCAGCAGTTGGACTAGCGGGAGGAGAAGTGAGCAGTTCTTC.